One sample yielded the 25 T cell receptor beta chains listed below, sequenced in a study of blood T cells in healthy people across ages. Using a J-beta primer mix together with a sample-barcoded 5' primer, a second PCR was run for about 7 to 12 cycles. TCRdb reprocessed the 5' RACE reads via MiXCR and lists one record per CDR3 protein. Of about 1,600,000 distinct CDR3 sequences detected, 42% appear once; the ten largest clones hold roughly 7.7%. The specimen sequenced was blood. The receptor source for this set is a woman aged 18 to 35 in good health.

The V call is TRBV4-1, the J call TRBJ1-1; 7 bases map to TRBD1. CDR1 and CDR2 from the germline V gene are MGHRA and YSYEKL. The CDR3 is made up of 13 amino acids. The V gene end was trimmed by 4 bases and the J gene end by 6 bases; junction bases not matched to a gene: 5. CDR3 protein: CASSRDRAAEAFF. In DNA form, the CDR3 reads TGCGCCAGCAGCCGAGACAGGGCCGCTGAAGCTTTCTTT.

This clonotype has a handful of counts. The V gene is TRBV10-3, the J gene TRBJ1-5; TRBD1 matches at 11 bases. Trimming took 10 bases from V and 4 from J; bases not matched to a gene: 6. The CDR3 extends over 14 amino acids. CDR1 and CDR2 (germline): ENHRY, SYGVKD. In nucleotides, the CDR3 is TGTGCCACCCGGGACAGGGGGGGAAATCAGCCCCAGCATTTT. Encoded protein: CATRDRGGNQPQHF.

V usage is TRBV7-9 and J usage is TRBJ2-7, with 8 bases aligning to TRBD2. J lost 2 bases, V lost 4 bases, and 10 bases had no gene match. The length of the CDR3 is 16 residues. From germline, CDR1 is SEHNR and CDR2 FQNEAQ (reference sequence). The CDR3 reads CASSSREGPLTYEQYF. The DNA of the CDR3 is TGTGCCAGCAGCTCCCGGGAGGGGCCTCTCACCTACGAGCAGTACTTC.

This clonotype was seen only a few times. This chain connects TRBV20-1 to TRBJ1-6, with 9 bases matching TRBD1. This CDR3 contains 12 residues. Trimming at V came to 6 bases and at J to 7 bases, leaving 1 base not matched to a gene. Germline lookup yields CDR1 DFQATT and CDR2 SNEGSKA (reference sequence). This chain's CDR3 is CSAGTGNSPLHF. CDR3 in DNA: TGCAGTGCAGGGACAGGGAATTCACCCCTCCACTTT.

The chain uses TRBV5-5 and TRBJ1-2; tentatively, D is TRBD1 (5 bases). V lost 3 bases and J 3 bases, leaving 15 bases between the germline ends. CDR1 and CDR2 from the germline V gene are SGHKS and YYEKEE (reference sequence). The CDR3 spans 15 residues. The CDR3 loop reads CASSYPNRGDYGYTF. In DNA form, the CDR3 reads TGTGCCAGCAGCTACCCAAATCGGGGGGACTATGGCTACACCTTC. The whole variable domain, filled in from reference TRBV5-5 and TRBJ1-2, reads DAGVTQSPTHLIKTRGQQVTLRCSPISGHKSVSWYQQVLGQGPQFIFQYYEKEERGRGNFPDRFSARQFPNYSSELNVNALLLGDSALYLCASSYPNRGDYGYTFGSGTRLTVV.

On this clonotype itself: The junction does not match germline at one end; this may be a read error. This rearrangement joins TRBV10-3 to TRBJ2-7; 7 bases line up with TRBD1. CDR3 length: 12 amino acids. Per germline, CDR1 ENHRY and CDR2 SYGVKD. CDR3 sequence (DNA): TGTGCCATCGGTGAGGGTTCAGGGGGACAGTACTTC. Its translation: CAIGEGSGGQYF.

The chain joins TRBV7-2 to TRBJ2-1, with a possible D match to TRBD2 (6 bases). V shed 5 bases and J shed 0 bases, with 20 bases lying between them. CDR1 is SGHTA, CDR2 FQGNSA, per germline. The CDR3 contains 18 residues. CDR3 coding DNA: TGTGCCAGCAGCCTGCCCAGGTTTAGCGGTAGCTCCTACAATGAGCAGTTCTTC. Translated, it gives CASSLPRFSGSSYNEQFF.

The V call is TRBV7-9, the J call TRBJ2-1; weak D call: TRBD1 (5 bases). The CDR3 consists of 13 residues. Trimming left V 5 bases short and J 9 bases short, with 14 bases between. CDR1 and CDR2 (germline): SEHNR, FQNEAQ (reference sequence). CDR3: CASSEQGSLEQFF. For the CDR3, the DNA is TGTGCCAGCAGCGAGCAGGGTTCTCTTGAGCAGTTCTTC. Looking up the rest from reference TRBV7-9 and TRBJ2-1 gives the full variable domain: DTGVSQNPRHKITKRGQNVTFRCDPISEHNRLYWYRQTLGQGPEFLTYFQNEAQLEKSRLLSDRFSAERPKGSFSTLEIQRTEQGDSAMYLCASSEQGSLEQFFGPGTRLTVL.

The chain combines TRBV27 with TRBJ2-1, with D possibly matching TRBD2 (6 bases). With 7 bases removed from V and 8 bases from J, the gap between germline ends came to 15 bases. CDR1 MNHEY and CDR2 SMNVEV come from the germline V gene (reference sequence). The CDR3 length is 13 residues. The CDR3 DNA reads TGTGCCAGCAAGGAACCAGGGAGGCATGAGCAGTTCTTC. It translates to CASKEPGRHEQFF.

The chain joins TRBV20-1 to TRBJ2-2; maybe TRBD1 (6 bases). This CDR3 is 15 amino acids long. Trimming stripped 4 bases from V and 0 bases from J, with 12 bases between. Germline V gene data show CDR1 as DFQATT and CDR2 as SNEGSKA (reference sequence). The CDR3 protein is CSAMWGPPNTGELFF. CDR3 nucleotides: TGCAGTGCTATGTGGGGGCCCCCGAACACCGGGGAGCTGTTTTTT.

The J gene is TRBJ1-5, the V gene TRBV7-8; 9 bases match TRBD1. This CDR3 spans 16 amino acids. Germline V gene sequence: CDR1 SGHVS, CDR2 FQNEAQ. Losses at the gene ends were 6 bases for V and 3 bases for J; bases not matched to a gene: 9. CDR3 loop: CASSPSGTGFNQPQHF. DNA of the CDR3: TGTGCCAGCAGTCCCTCCGGGACAGGGTTCAATCAGCCCCAGCATTTT. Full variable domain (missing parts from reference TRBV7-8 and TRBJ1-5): GAGVSQSPRYKVAKRGQDVALRCDPISGHVSLFWYQQALGQGPEFLTYFQNEAQLDKSGLPSDRFFAERPEGSVSTLKIQRTQQEDSAVYLCASSPSGTGFNQPQHFGDGTRLSIL.

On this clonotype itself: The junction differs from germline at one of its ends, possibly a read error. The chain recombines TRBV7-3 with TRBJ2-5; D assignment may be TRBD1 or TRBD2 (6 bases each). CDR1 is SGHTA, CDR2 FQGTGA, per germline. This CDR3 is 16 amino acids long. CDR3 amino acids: CASSLTSGGGQETQYF. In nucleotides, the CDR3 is TGTGCCAGCAGTTTAACAAGCGGAGGGGGCCAAGAGACCCAGTACTTC.

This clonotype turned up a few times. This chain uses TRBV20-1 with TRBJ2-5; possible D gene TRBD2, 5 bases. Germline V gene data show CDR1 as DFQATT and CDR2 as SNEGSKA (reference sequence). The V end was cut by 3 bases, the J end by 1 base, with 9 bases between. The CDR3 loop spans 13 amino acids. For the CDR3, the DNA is TGCAGTGCTAGGGACTGGTTCCAAGAGACCCAGTACTTC. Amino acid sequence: CSARDWFQETQYF.

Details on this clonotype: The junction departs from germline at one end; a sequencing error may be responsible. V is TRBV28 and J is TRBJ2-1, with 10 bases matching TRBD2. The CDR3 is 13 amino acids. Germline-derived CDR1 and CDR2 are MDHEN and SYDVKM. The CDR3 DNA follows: TGTGCCAGCAGAGGACTAGCGGACAAAGAGCAGTTCTTC. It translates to CASRGLADKEQFF.

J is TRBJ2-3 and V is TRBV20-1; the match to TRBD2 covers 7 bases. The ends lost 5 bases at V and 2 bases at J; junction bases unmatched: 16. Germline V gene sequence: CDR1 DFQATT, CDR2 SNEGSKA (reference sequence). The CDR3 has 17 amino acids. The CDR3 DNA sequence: TGCAGTGCTGGGGGGGTCGATAATAGAGGGAACACAGATACGCAGTATTTT. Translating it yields CSAGGVDNRGNTDTQYF.

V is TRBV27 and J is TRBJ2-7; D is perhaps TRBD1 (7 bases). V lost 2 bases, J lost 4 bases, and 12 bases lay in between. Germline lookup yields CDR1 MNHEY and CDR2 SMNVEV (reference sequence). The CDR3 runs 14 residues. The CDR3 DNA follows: TGTGCCAGCAGTTTAGAGGAGGGGGCTTACGAGCAGTACTTC. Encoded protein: CASSLEEGAYEQYF.

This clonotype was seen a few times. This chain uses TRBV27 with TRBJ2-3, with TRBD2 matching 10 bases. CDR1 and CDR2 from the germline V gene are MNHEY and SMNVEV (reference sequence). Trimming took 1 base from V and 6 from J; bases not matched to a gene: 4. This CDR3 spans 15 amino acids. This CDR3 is CASSLWGLARDTQYF. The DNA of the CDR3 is TGTGCCAGCAGTTTATGGGGACTAGCGAGGGATACGCAGTATTTT.

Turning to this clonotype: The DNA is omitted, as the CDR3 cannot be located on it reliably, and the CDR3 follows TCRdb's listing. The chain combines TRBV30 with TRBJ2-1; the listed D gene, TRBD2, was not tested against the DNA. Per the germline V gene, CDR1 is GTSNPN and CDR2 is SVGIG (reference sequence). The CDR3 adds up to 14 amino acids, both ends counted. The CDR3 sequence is CAWGDGTSVSSLFF.

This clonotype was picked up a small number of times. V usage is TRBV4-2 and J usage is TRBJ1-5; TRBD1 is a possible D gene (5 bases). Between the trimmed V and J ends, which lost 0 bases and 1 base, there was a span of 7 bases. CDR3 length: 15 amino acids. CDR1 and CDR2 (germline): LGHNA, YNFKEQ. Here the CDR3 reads CASSQDWDSNQPQHF. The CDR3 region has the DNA TGTGCCAGCAGCCAAGATTGGGACAGCAATCAGCCCCAGCATTTT.

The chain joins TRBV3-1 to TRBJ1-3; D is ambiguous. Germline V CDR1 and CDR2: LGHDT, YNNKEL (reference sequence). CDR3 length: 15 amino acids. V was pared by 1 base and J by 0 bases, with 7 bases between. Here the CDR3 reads CASSQGEASGNTIYF. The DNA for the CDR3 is TGTGCCAGCAGCCAAGGGGAGGCCTCTGGAAACACCATATATTTT.

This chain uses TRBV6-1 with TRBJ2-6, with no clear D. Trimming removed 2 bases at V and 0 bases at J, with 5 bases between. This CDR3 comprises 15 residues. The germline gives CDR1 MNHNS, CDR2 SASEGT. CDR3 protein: CASSELGSGANVLTF. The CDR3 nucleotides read TGTGCCAGCAGTGAACTGGGCTCTGGGGCCAACGTCCTGACTTTC.

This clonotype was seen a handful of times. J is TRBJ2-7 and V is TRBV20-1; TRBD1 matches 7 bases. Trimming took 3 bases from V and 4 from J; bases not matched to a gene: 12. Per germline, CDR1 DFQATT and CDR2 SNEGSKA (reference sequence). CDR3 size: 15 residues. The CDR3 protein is CSASSGQALGYEQYF. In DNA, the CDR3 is TGCAGTGCTAGTTCCGGACAGGCCCTCGGGTACGAGCAGTACTTC.

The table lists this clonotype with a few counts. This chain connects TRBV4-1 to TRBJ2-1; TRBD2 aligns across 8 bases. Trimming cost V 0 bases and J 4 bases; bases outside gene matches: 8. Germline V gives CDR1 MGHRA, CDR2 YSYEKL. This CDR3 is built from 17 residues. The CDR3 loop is CASSQEEMGLGYNEQFF. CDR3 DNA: TGCGCCAGCAGCCAAGAAGAAATGGGACTAGGATACAATGAGCAGTTCTTC.

The CDR3 loop reads CASRSRGSGAYEQYF. In DNA, the CDR3 is TGTGCCAGCAGGTCCAGGGGGAGCGGGGCCTACGAGCAGTACTTC. The chain has TRBV28 and TRBJ2-7; perhaps D is TRBD1 or TRBD2 (7 bases each). The CDR3 covers 15 residues. Germline loops: CDR1 MDHEN, CDR2 SYDVKM. The V end was cut by 6 bases, the J end by 2 bases, with 17 bases between.

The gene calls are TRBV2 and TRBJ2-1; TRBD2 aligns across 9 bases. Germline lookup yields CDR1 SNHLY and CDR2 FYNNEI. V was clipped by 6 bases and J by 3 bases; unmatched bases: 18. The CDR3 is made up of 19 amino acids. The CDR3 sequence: CASSEKGGSGGPHYNEQFF. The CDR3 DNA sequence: TGTGCCAGCAGCGAAAAGGGGGGTAGCGGGGGACCTCACTACAATGAGCAGTTCTTC.